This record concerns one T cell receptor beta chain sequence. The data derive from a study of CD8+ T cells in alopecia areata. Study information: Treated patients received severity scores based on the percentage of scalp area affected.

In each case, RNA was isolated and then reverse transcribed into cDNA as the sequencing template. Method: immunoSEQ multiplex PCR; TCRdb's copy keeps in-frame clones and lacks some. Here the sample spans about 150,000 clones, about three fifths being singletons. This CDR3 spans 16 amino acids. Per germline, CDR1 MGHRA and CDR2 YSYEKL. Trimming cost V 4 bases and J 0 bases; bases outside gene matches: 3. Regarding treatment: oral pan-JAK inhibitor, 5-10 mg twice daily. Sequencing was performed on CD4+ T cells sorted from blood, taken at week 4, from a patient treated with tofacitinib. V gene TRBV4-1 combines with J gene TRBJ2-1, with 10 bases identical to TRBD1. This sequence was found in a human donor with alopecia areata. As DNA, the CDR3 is TGCGCCAGCAGCCTGGACAGGGGGAGCTCCTACAATGAGCAGTTCTTC. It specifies CASSLDRGSSYNEQFF.